This entry is about one T cell receptor (beta chain). This record belongs to a study of shared clonotypes between healthy human individuals. Germline CDR1 and CDR2: SGHVS and FNYEAQ. CDR3 length equals 14 residues. Trimming left V 7 bases short and J 1 base short, with 13 bases between. The method was immunoSEQ multiplex PCR; TCRdb's version includes in-frame clones alone and lacks a portion of them. The profile covers 2 million or so clones, with roughly 95% appearing a single time and under 0.15% taken by the ten largest. This clonotype originated in a young man in good health. Sequenced material: naive CD4+ T cells sorted from blood. Indicated subset: CD45RA+ positively selected. V gene TRBV7-6 combines with J gene TRBJ1-1; maybe TRBD1 (6 bases). The CDR3 nucleotides read TGTGCCAGCATTCAGGGGTCGGCGAACACTGAAGCTTTCTTT. It encodes CASIQGSANTEAFF.